The next 21 T cell receptor beta chains were all read from a single sample in a study of blood T cells in healthy people across ages. A J-beta primer mix and a sample-barcoded 5' primer were used in a second PCR of roughly 6 to 11 cycles. MiXCR was run by TCRdb on the 5' RACE reads, yielding one entry per CDR3 protein. The sample carries 710,000 or so distinct CDR3 sequences, about a fifth recorded once. The sample was blood. All receptors derive from a man aged 65 to 85 in good health.

The table lists this clonotype with a few counts. The CDR3: CASSVAPGQPYGYTF. As DNA, the CDR3 is TGTGCCAGCAGTGTTGCCCCGGGACAGCCGTATGGCTACACCTTC. The V and J genes are TRBV2 and TRBJ1-2, with 7 bases matching TRBD1. The CDR3 has 15 amino acids. Germline CDR1 SNHLY, CDR2 FYNNEI. V was pared by 4 bases and J by 5 bases, with 10 bases of the junction left unmatched.

This clonotype was detected a few times. V and J are TRBV5-5 and TRBJ1-1, with D unresolved. The CDR3 length is 15 residues. Trimming removed 2 bases at V and 1 base at J, with 12 bases between. Looked up from germline, CDR1 is SGHKS and CDR2 is YYEKEE (reference sequence). CDR3 sequence: CASSFSDPRNTEAFF. The CDR3 DNA is TGTGCCAGCAGCTTCTCAGACCCTAGGAACACTGAAGCTTTCTTT.

Of note for this clonotype: A junction end diverges from the germline sequence, so it may reflect a read error. The chain has TRBV7-9 and TRBJ2-6, with D possibly matching TRBD1 (5 bases). The germline V gene has CDR1 SEHNR and CDR2 FQNEAQ (reference sequence). The CDR3 loop spans 17 amino acids. This CDR3 reads CASSLWRDSSGANVLAF. The CDR3 DNA follows: TGTGCCAGCAGCTTATGGCGCGACAGCTCTGGGGCCAACGTCCTGGCTTTC.

This clonotype was observed many times. The chain couples TRBV12-3 or TRBV12-4 to TRBJ1-4, with TRBD1 matching 8 bases. Germline trimming cut 6 bases from V and 8 bases from J; bases unmatched to any gene: 11. This CDR3 region has 15 residues. The CDR3 DNA follows: TGTGCCAGCAGCCGGATAGGGACAGGAGACGAAAAACTGTTTTTT. Its translation is CASSRIGTGDEKLFF.

The chain employs TRBV7-2 and TRBJ1-2; D is unclear. The CDR3 runs to 14 residues. The ends were cut back, 4 bases at V and 6 bases at J, with 15 bases in the middle. Germline CDR1 SGHTA, CDR2 FQGNSA. CDR3 amino acids: CASSSLTSLNGYTF. In nucleotides, the CDR3 is TGTGCCAGCAGCTCCCTAACCTCCCTCAATGGCTACACCTTC. Full variable domain (missing parts from reference TRBV7-2 and TRBJ1-2): GAGVSQSPSNKVTEKGKDVELRCDPISGHTALYWYRQSLGQGLEFLIYFQGNSAPDKSGLPSDRFSAERTGGSVSTLTIQRTQQEDSAVYLCASSSLTSLNGYTFGSGTRLTVV.

The chain couples TRBV3-1 to TRBJ2-3, with D uncertain. Germline V gene sequence: CDR1 LGHDT, CDR2 YNNKEL (reference sequence). The CDR3 is made up of 17 amino acids. The V and J ends lost 5 bases and 1 base respectively, with 19 bases between them. CDR3 nucleotide sequence: TGTGCCAGCAGCTTCAACCCGGTATCCGCCCGCACAGATACGCAGTATTTT. Amino acids: CASSFNPVSARTDTQYF.

This sequence joins TRBV6-2 or TRBV6-3 and TRBJ2-5, with D perhaps matching TRBD1 or TRBD2 (5 bases each). The V end lost 7 bases, the J end lost 1 base, and 13 bases lay between the germline ends. The germline CDR1 and CDR2 sequences are MNHEY and SVGEGT. The CDR3 runs 14 residues. The CDR3 DNA reads TGTGCCAGCAAGAGATCCGGGACCCAAGAGACCCAGTACTTC. Translating gives CASKRSGTQETQYF.

The V call is TRBV12-3 or TRBV12-4, the J call TRBJ1-1, with 9 bases lining up with TRBD1. This CDR3 spans 16 amino acids. With 5 bases clipped from V and 1 base from J, the junction kept 8 bases outside the gene matches. This CDR3 reads CASSQQGALGNTEAFF. CDR3 sequence (DNA): TGTGCCAGCAGTCAACAGGGGGCGCTTGGGAACACTGAAGCTTTCTTT.

This chain uses TRBV3-1 with TRBJ2-3; D gene ambiguous. Germline V lookup: CDR1 LGHDT, CDR2 YNNKEL (reference sequence). CDR3 length: 16 amino acids. Trimming took 1 base from V and 0 from J, leaving 11 bases between them. The CDR3 region is CASSQGIGLSTDTQYF. DNA of the CDR3: TGTGCCAGCAGCCAAGGTATCGGTCTTAGCACAGATACGCAGTATTTT.

This clonotype turned up a few times. The V gene is TRBV18, the J gene TRBJ2-3; no definite D call. The V gene lost 6 bases and the J gene lost 5 bases, with 12 bases spanning the gap. CDR1 and CDR2 (germline): KGHSH, LQKENI. The CDR3 is 13 amino acids. CDR3 nucleotide sequence: TGTGCCAGCTCCGCGGCCCGTCAAGATACGCAGTATTTT. Encoded protein: CASSAARQDTQYF.

This clonotype has more than one count but fewer than ten. The rearrangement uses TRBV20-1 and TRBJ2-5, with D maybe TRBD2 (6 bases). CDR3 length: 19 amino acids. In germline, CDR1 is DFQATT, CDR2 SNEGSKA (reference sequence). V was shortened by 0 bases and J by 5 bases, with 28 bases between the two germline ends. CDR3 protein: CSARDYGVSAGKPRETQYF. The CDR3 DNA sequence: TGCAGTGCTAGAGATTATGGAGTTTCAGCGGGCAAACCGAGGGAGACCCAGTACTTC.

This clonotype was detected only a few times. The CDR3 DNA sequence: TGTGCCAGCAGTCTCCACCTAGCTGAAGCTTTCTTT. Amino acids: CASSLHLAEAFF. The rearrangement links TRBV5-6 to TRBJ1-1, with D uncertain. V lost 5 bases and J lost 6, with 11 bases in between. The CDR3 sequence is 12 residues long. Germline V gene sequence: CDR1 SGHDT, CDR2 YYEEEE.

The rearrangement links TRBV12-3 or TRBV12-4 to TRBJ2-3; 9 nucleotides agree with TRBD2. The V gene end was trimmed by 3 bases and the J gene end by 8 bases; junction bases not matched to a gene: 6. The CDR3 covers 14 residues. CDR3 DNA sequence: TGTGCCAGCAGTTTGGGCGGGGGGGCCGGTACGCAGTATTTT. As protein: CASSLGGGAGTQYF.

The V and J genes are TRBV5-1 and TRBJ2-5; D call uncertain. The J call is in doubt because the DNA end fits TRBJ2-7 better. This CDR3 contains 13 residues. Germline CDR1 SGHRS, CDR2 YFSETQ. This CDR3 reads CASSVTPSDEQYF. CDR3 nucleotides: TGCGCCAGCAGCGTGACACCCTCGGACGAGCAGTACTTC.

The genes are TRBV20-1 and TRBJ1-1; 9 nucleotides line up with TRBD1. The germline V gene has CDR1 DFQATT and CDR2 SNEGSKA (reference sequence). CDR3 size: 13 residues. V lost 4 bases to trimming and J lost 4 bases; unmatched junction nucleotides: 4. The CDR3 is CSAKQGAITEAFF. As DNA, the CDR3 is TGCAGTGCTAAACAGGGGGCTATCACTGAAGCTTTCTTT.

This rearrangement joins TRBV3-1 to TRBJ1-1; D is unclear. The CDR3 runs 22 residues. Germline-derived CDR1 and CDR2 are LGHDT and YNNKEL (reference sequence). V gave up 1 base and J gave up 0 bases, with 30 bases separating them. The CDR3 DNA sequence: TGTGCCAGCAGCCAAGTATTCCCCTATGGGAGCCTAAGGAGAAAGATGAACACTGAAGCTTTCTTT. Amino acid sequence: CASSQVFPYGSLRRKMNTEAFF.

The gene calls are TRBV7-9 and TRBJ2-2, with D unclear. CDR3 length: 16 amino acids. Germline V gene data show CDR1 as SEHNR and CDR2 as FQNEAQ (reference sequence). Trimming cost V 0 bases and J 0 bases, with 8 bases left between them. The CDR3, as DNA: TGTGCCAGCAGCTTAGCGAATGGGCCGAACACCGGGGAGCTGTTTTTT. Translated, it gives CASSLANGPNTGELFF.

This chain uses TRBV12-3 or TRBV12-4 with TRBJ2-3, with 8 bases aligning to TRBD2. With 6 bases clipped from V and 3 bases from J, the junction kept 8 bases outside the gene matches. The CDR3 covers 15 residues. Here the CDR3 reads CASSLGGAQTDTQYF. CDR3 sequence (DNA): TGTGCCAGCAGCCTCGGGGGGGCGCAGACAGATACGCAGTATTTT.

This clonotype came up a few times. The J gene is TRBJ2-3, the V gene TRBV5-1; tentatively, D is TRBD2 (6 bases). CDR1 is SGHRS, CDR2 YFSETQ, per germline. The CDR3 covers 15 residues. V was pared by 0 bases and J by 1 base, with 9 bases between. CDR3 nucleotides: TGCGCCAGCAGCTTGGATCCTAGCGGCACAGATACGCAGTATTTT. Translating gives CASSLDPSGTDTQYF.

The V gene is TRBV7-9, the J gene TRBJ2-7, with D possibly TRBD1 on 6 matching bases. V was cut by 6 bases and J by 2 bases, with 14 bases left in between. The CDR3 runs 14 residues. Germline lookup yields CDR1 SEHNR and CDR2 FQNEAQ (reference sequence). In DNA, the CDR3 is TGTGCCAGCAGTCCCAGGGGATCCGCCTACGAGCAGTACTTC. Amino acid sequence: CASSPRGSAYEQYF. The full variable domain, completed using reference TRBV7-9 and TRBJ2-7, is DTGVSQNPRHKITKRGQNVTFRCDPISEHNRLYWYRQTLGQGPEFLTYFQNEAQLEKSRLLSDRFSAERPKGSFSTLEIQRTEQGDSAMYLCASSPRGSAYEQYFGPGTRLTVT.

J is TRBJ2-2 and V is TRBV19; no firm D call. The V end was cut by 3 bases, the J end by 6 bases, with 2 bases between. This CDR3 contains 11 residues. Germline CDR1 is LNHDA and CDR2 is SQIVND (reference sequence). CDR3 nucleotide sequence: TGTGCCAGTAGTATCTCCGGGGAGCTGTTTTTT. Its translation: CASSISGELFF. Full variable domain (missing parts from reference TRBV19 and TRBJ2-2): DGGITQSPKYLFRKEGQNVTLSCEQNLNHDAMYWYRQDPGQGLRLIYYSQIVNDFQKGDIAEGYSVSREKKESFPLTVTSAQKNPTAFYLCASSISGELFFGEGSRLTVL.